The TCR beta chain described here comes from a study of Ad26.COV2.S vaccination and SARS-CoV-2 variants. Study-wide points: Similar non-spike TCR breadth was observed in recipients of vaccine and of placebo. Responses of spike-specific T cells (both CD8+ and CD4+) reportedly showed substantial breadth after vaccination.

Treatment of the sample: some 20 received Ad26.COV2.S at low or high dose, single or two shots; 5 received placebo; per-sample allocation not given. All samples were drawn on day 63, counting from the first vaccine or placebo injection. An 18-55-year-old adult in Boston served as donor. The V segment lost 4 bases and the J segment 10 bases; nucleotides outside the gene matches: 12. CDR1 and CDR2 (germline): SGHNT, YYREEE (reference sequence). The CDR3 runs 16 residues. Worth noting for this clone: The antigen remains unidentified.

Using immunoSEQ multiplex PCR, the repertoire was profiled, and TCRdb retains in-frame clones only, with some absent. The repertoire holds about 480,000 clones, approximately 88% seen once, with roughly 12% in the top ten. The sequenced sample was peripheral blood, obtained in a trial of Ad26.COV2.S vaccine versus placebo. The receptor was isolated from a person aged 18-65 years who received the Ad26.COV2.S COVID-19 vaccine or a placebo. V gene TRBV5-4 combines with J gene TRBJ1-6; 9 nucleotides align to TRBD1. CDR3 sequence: CASSGGSATGGSPLHF. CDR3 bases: TGTGCCAGCAGCGGGGGGTCGGCGACAGGGGGGTCACCCCTCCACTTT.